The 30 T cell receptor beta chains below all came from one sample that was sequenced in a study of blood T cell repertoires in COVID-19. Clones were sequenced by immunoSEQ multiplex PCR, and TCRdb holds only the in-frame ones, with some missing. This sample has roughly 200,000 clones, with around 90% found just once. The sample taken for sequencing was peripheral blood. The receptor source for this set is a woman younger than 35 who had recovered from COVID-19.

The rearrangement joins TRBV4-3 to TRBJ1-5; 8 positions agree with TRBD1. Germline V gives CDR1 LGHNA, CDR2 YSLEER. With V trimmed by 0 bases and J by 3 bases, 1 base remained unmatched. This CDR3 region has 15 residues. CDR3 in DNA: TGCGCCAGCAGCCAAGACAGGGGGCTCAATCAGCCCCAGCATTTT. As protein: CASSQDRGLNQPQHF.

V usage is TRBV2 and J usage is TRBJ1-2, with D perhaps TRBD1 (5 bases). The CDR3 covers 13 residues. Germline V gene data show CDR1 as SNHLY and CDR2 as FYNNEI. The V end was cut by 8 bases, the J end by 6 bases, with 16 bases between. The CDR3 sequence: CASAQFTGDGYTF. The CDR3 DNA follows: TGTGCCAGCGCACAATTCACAGGAGATGGCTACACCTTC.

The rearrangement joins TRBV5-4 to TRBJ1-2, with a possible D match to TRBD1 (5 bases). The CDR3 is 13 residues long. The germline V gene encodes CDR1 SGHNT and CDR2 YYREEE (reference sequence). The V gene lost 0 bases and the J gene lost 3 bases, with 6 bases spanning the gap. The DNA for the CDR3 is TGTGCCAGCAGCTTGGGGGACTACTATGGCTACACCTTC. This codes for CASSLGDYYGYTF.

J is TRBJ2-7 and V is TRBV9; tentative D call: TRBD1 (6 bases). Germline CDR1 reads SGDLS; CDR2 reads YYNGEE. V was clipped by 4 bases and J by 0 bases, with 14 bases between them. CDR3 length: 15 residues. CDR3 amino acids: CASSTDGTTSYEQYF. The CDR3 region has the DNA TGTGCCAGCAGCACCGACGGGACAACCTCCTACGAGCAGTACTTC.

The V and J genes are TRBV19 and TRBJ1-2; D not certain. Germline-derived CDR1 and CDR2 are LNHDA and SQIVND (reference sequence). The V end lost 6 bases, the J end lost 4 bases, and 18 bases lay between the germline ends. This CDR3 contains 15 residues. The CDR3 nucleotides are TGTGCCAGTAGATTTTTCGACGGAGACGTCTATGGCTACACCTTC. As protein: CASRFFDGDVYGYTF. The variable domain in full, with the rest retrieved from reference TRBV19 and TRBJ1-2, is DGGITQSPKYLFRKEGQNVTLSCEQNLNHDAMYWYRQDPGQGLRLIYYSQIVNDFQKGDIAEGYSVSREKKESFPLTVTSAQKNPTAFYLCASRFFDGDVYGYTFGSGTRLTVV.

This chain connects TRBV30 to TRBJ1-2; D ambiguous. Trimming shortened V by 3 bases and J by 9 bases, and 14 bases separated the two germline ends. The CDR3 has 12 amino acids. Germline-derived CDR1 and CDR2 are GTSNPN and SVGIG (reference sequence). This chain's CDR3 is CAWRLPERSYTF. CDR3 nucleotide sequence: TGTGCCTGGAGGCTACCGGAGAGAAGCTACACCTTC.

The chain is built from TRBV5-5 and TRBJ1-3, with D possibly matching TRBD1 (5 bases). The V end lost 3 bases, the J end lost 2 bases, and 12 bases lay between the germline ends. Germline V CDR1 and CDR2: SGHKS, YYEKEE (reference sequence). There are 15 residues in the CDR3. CDR3: CASSYQAGPGNTIYF. Here the CDR3 DNA reads TGTGCCAGCAGCTATCAAGCGGGGCCTGGAAACACCATATATTTT.

The rearrangement uses TRBV18 and TRBJ2-7, with 9 bases lining up with TRBD2. The CDR3 sequence is 14 residues long. CDR1 is KGHSH, CDR2 LQKENI, per germline. V lost 0 bases to trimming and J lost 11 bases; unmatched junction nucleotides: 8. Written as DNA, the CDR3 is TGTGCCAGCTCACCACCGGGGGTAGCGGGAGTGAAGTACTTC. It yields the protein CASSPPGVAGVKYF.

The rearrangement links TRBV6-4 to TRBJ2-2, with unresolved D. This CDR3 contains 14 residues. V lost 10 bases and J 1 base, leaving 13 bases between the germline ends. Germline assignment: CDR1 MRHNA and CDR2 SNTAGT. The CDR3 nucleotides read TGTGCCACCCGAGCGACTTGGAACACCGGGGAGCTGTTTTTT. This encodes CATRATWNTGELFF.

This clone has just one count. V gene TRBV5-1 combines with J gene TRBJ1-1; 7 bases agree with TRBD1. J was trimmed by 4 bases and V by 2 bases; bases with no gene match: 2. Germline assignment: CDR1 SGHRS and CDR2 YFSETQ. This CDR3 comprises 13 residues. CDR3 sequence reads: CASSFNRGTEAFF. For the CDR3, the DNA is TGCGCCAGCAGCTTCAACAGGGGCACTGAAGCTTTCTTT. The full variable domain, with the rest looked up from reference TRBV5-1 and TRBJ1-1, is KAGVTQTPRYLIKTRGQQVTLSCSPISGHRSVSWYQQTPGQGLQFLFEYFSETQRNKGNFPGRFSGRQFSNSRSEMNVSTLELGDSALYLCASSFNRGTEAFFGQGTRLTVV.

The chain is built from TRBV5-4 and TRBJ1-4; 7 bases are shared with TRBD1. Germline CDR1 and CDR2: SGHNT and YYREEE (reference sequence). The CDR3 is made up of 16 amino acids. The junction had 10 bases not matched to a gene; V was cut back by 4 bases and J by 4 bases. DNA for the CDR3: TGTGCCAGCAGCCCCGGGGACAGCCGGAATAATGAAAAACTGTTTTTT. Translated, it gives CASSPGDSRNNEKLFF.

The sample holds one count of this clone. CDR3 sequence: CASSSGLSYEQYF. The CDR3 bases are TGTGCCAGCAGTTCGGGACTATCCTACGAGCAGTACTTC. The rearrangement links TRBV7-2 to TRBJ2-7; 7 bases are shared with TRBD2. This CDR3 is 13 amino acids long. CDR1 SGHTA and CDR2 FQGNSA come from the germline V gene. After removal of 6 bases from V and 1 base from J, the junction contained 3 bases not matched to a gene.

There are a few counts of this clone. This chain links TRBV7-2 with TRBJ1-2, with D perhaps matching TRBD1 (6 bases). This CDR3 has 12 amino acids. Germline V gene sequence: CDR1 SGHTA, CDR2 FQGNSA. Trimming shortened V by 3 bases and J by 10 bases, and 12 bases separated the two germline ends. The CDR3: CASSLEGQIYTF. DNA of the CDR3: TGTGCCAGCAGCTTGGAAGGACAGATCTACACCTTC.

The rearrangement joins TRBV27 to TRBJ2-7; 7 nucleotides agree with TRBD2. Germline trimming cut 2 bases from V and 2 bases from J; bases unmatched to any gene: 6. Germline V gives CDR1 MNHEY, CDR2 SMNVEV (reference sequence). The CDR3 has 15 amino acids. In DNA form, the CDR3 reads TGTGCCAGCAGTTTAAAGGGAGGGAGCACCTACGAGCAGTACTTC. It yields the protein CASSLKGGSTYEQYF.

This chain connects TRBV3-1 (or the pseudogene TRBV3-2) to TRBJ2-5, with D tentatively TRBD2 (6 bases). Germline V lookup: CDR1 LGHDT, CDR2 YNNKEL (reference sequence). The ends were cut back, 2 bases at V and 3 bases at J, with 22 bases in the middle. This CDR3 contains 18 residues. As DNA, the CDR3 is TGTGCCAGCAGCCAACGTGGGGCGAGTTTAGCGGCTGAAGAGACCCAGTACTTC. Translating it yields CASSQRGASLAAEETQYF.

The chain links TRBV27 to TRBJ2-3; D possibly corresponds to TRBD2 (6 bases). The CDR3 contains 13 residues. Trimming stripped 5 bases from V and 8 bases from J, with 14 bases between. Germline CDR1 is MNHEY and CDR2 is SMNVEV (reference sequence). The CDR3 DNA reads as TGTGCCAGCAGTCTGGGAGGTAGTGGTACGCAGTATTTT. It translates to CASSLGGSGTQYF.

This chain links TRBV3-1 (or the pseudogene TRBV3-2) with TRBJ2-1; 12 bases map to TRBD1. Germline CDR1 and CDR2: LGHDT and YNNKEL (reference sequence). J lost 8 bases, V lost 5 bases, and 7 bases had no gene match. The CDR3 is 15 amino acids. The CDR3 loop is CASSYGTGGLDEQFF. For the CDR3, the DNA is TGTGCCAGCAGCTACGGGACAGGGGGCTTGGATGAGCAGTTCTTC.

This clone was detected once. The genes are TRBV7-3 and TRBJ2-1; a possible D gene is TRBD1 (6 bases). The V end was cut by 4 bases, the J end by 9 bases, with 16 bases between. The CDR3 loop spans 14 amino acids. Germline-derived CDR1 and CDR2 are SGHTA and FQGTGA. For the CDR3, the DNA is TGTGCCAGCAGCTCAGCTTACAGGGCAGGTGAGCAGTTCTTC. Translation: CASSSAYRAGEQFF.

The genes are TRBV4-2 and TRBJ2-7; 8 nucleotides line up with TRBD2. Germline V gene sequence: CDR1 LGHNA, CDR2 YNFKEQ. Unmatched junction bases numbered 5, after V lost 0 bases and J lost 1 base. CDR3 length equals 16 residues. CDR3 in amino acids: CASSQEAGGRSYEQYF. As DNA, the CDR3 is TGTGCCAGCAGCCAAGAAGCAGGCGGGAGGTCCTACGAGCAGTACTTC.

This clone appeared a few times. The chain's CDR3 is CASSLGAERTQYF. The CDR3 region has the DNA TGTGCCAGCAGCTTAGGGGCTGAACGAACGCAGTATTTT. The chain links TRBV7-3 to TRBJ2-3; the D gene is possibly TRBD1 (5 bases). Germline values: CDR1 SGHTA, CDR2 FQGTGA. Trimming stripped 2 bases from V and 9 bases from J, with 12 bases between. The CDR3 spans 13 residues.

The V and J genes are TRBV5-6 and TRBJ2-7; 13 bases fit TRBD2. The CDR3 totals 15 residues. With V trimmed by 6 bases and J by 5 bases, 8 bases remained unmatched. Germline-derived CDR1 and CDR2 are SGHDT and YYEEEE. CDR3 DNA sequence: TGTGCCAGCAACGCGCCCGGACTAGCGGGAGACGAGCAGTACTTC. This gives the protein CASNAPGLAGDEQYF. The full variable domain, in which reference TRBV5-6 and TRBJ2-7 provide the parts outside the CDR3, is DAGVTQSPTHLIKTRGQQVTLRCSPKSGHDTVSWYQQALGQGPQFIFQYYEEEERQRGNFPDRFSGHQFPNYSSELNVNALLLGDSALYLCASNAPGLAGDEQYFGPGTRLTVT.

The chain uses TRBV20-1 and TRBJ2-1; 12 nucleotides line up with TRBD2. With 3 bases clipped from V and 3 bases from J, the junction kept 9 bases outside the gene matches. CDR3 length: 17 amino acids. The germline gives CDR1 DFQATT, CDR2 SNEGSKA (reference sequence). The DNA for the CDR3 is TGCAGTGCTAGTAGGGGGCTAGCGGGAGGGTTCTACAATGAGCAGTTCTTC. Protein product: CSASRGLAGGFYNEQFF.

The chain uses TRBV4-1 and TRBJ2-1, with 8 bases lining up with TRBD2. Germline V gives CDR1 MGHRA, CDR2 YSYEKL. The CDR3 is 15 residues long. After removal of 4 bases from V and 8 bases from J, the junction contained 10 bases not matched to a gene. Here the CDR3 reads CASSPGSGSWDEQFF. The DNA for the CDR3 is TGCGCCAGCAGCCCCGGGAGCGGGAGTTGGGATGAGCAGTTCTTC.

The genes are TRBV5-4 and TRBJ2-1; possible D gene TRBD2, 6 bases. V was shortened by 4 bases and J by 2 bases, with 16 bases between the two germline ends. Germline CDR1 reads SGHNT; CDR2 reads YYREEE (reference sequence). The CDR3 covers 16 residues. The CDR3 protein is CASSIGGTLAYNEQFF. The CDR3 nucleotides read TGTGCCAGCAGCATTGGGGGGACCCTCGCCTACAATGAGCAGTTCTTC.

The genes are TRBV30 and TRBJ2-3; D may be TRBD2 (5 bases). Trimming cost V 0 bases and J 5 bases, with 18 bases left between them. The CDR3 spans 16 residues. Germline V lookup: CDR1 GTSNPN, CDR2 SVGIG (reference sequence). The CDR3 DNA reads as TGTGCCTGGAGTGTATTTGAGTCCCTGAGGGAAGATACGCAGTATTTT. It yields the protein CAWSVFESLREDTQYF. Filled out from reference TRBV30 and TRBJ2-3, the complete variable domain reads SQTIHQWPATLVQPVGSPLSLECTVEGTSNPNLYWYRQAAGRGLQLLFYSVGIGQISSEVPQNLSASRPQDRQFILSSKKLLLSDSGFYLCAWSVFESLREDTQYFGPGTRLTVL.

The chain combines TRBV19 with TRBJ2-1; 8 positions agree with TRBD1. The V gene's germline CDR1 is LNHDA and CDR2 SQIVND (reference sequence). The CDR3 runs 18 residues. The V segment lost 5 bases and the J segment 1 base; nucleotides outside the gene matches: 13. CDR3 amino acids: CASSLADRVRSSYNEQFF. CDR3 nucleotides: TGTGCCAGTAGTCTTGCGGACAGGGTGAGGTCGTCCTACAATGAGCAGTTCTTC.

V and J are TRBV9 and TRBJ2-7; 12 bases are a match to TRBD2. J gave up 6 bases and V 0 bases, and 4 bases lay outside the gene matches. The CDR3 sequence is 15 residues long. The germline gives CDR1 SGDLS, CDR2 YYNGEE. CDR3 region: CASSVEASGRGEQYF. CDR3 bases: TGTGCCAGCAGCGTAGAGGCTAGCGGGAGGGGCGAGCAGTACTTC.

V and J are TRBV6-5 and TRBJ1-1, with D perhaps TRBD1 (5 bases). Trimming stripped 8 bases from V and 1 base from J, with 14 bases between. Germline loops: CDR1 MNHEY, CDR2 SVGAGI. The CDR3 spans 14 residues. The CDR3 DNA reads as TGTGCCAGCGGCCGCGGGGGGAGGAACACTGAAGCTTTCTTT. Translated: CASGRGGRNTEAFF.

V is TRBV24-1 and J is TRBJ2-5; TRBD2 matches at 10 bases. Per the germline V gene, CDR1 is KGHDR and CDR2 is SFDVKD. V lost 4 bases, J lost 5 bases, and 6 bases stayed unmatched. CDR3 length: 15 residues. The CDR3 protein is CATSDPRTSGETQYF. CDR3 DNA: TGTGCCACCAGTGACCCCCGGACTAGCGGTGAGACCCAGTACTTC.

The chain employs TRBV19 and TRBJ1-5; 8 positions agree with TRBD1. The CDR3 has 13 amino acids. The germline gives CDR1 LNHDA, CDR2 SQIVND (reference sequence). The V and J ends lost 6 bases and 7 bases, in that order; junction bases with no gene match: 5. Here the CDR3 reads CASRDRGSQPQHF. The CDR3 DNA sequence: TGTGCCAGTAGAGACAGGGGAAGCCAGCCCCAGCATTTT. The whole variable domain, filled in from reference TRBV19 and TRBJ1-5, reads DGGITQSPKYLFRKEGQNVTLSCEQNLNHDAMYWYRQDPGQGLRLIYYSQIVNDFQKGDIAEGYSVSREKKESFPLTVTSAQKNPTAFYLCASRDRGSQPQHFGDGTRLSIL.